The present TCR beta chain was sequenced within a study of blood T cell repertoires in COVID-19. Original processing notes: The authors estimated nucleated cell counts from reference gene primer amplification. The method was immunoSEQ multiplex PCR; TCRdb's version includes in-frame clones alone and lacks a portion of them. The V and J calls and clone size are taken from that table; D and trimming were inferred from the DNA. Of fewer than 250,000 clones in the sample, nearly 90% were seen once. This CDR3 has 15 amino acids. The V and J ends lost 5 bases and 2 bases, in that order; junction bases with no gene match: 3. Germline V CDR1 and CDR2: ENHRY, SYGVKD.

This clonotype was obtained from a man aged 30 to 45 who had recovered from COVID-19. V and J are TRBV10-3 and TRBJ2-3; 11 bases are a match to TRBD2. Sequencing was done on a sample of PBMCs or T cells enriched from blood (not recorded which). CDR3 amino acids: CAISLAGGITDTQYF. The CDR3, as DNA: TGTGCCATCAGTCTAGCGGGGGGCATCACAGATACGCAGTATTTT.